Presented here are 21 T cell receptor beta chains from one specimen sequenced in a study of cytomegalovirus exposure and HLA in healthy donors. 60 Vbeta and 13 Jbeta primers were used in PCR. Some clones are missing from TCRdb's copy, which holds only in-frame ones; the method was immunoSEQ multiplex PCR. The sample records about 150,000 clones, roughly 84% being singletons. The sample was PBMCs. The receptors were gathered from a boy between 2 and 10 years old in good health and CMV-seronegative.

The chain links TRBV6-1 to TRBJ2-5; D might be TRBD1 (6 bases). In germline, CDR1 is MNHNS, CDR2 SASEGT. The ends were cut back, 7 bases at V and 4 bases at J, with 10 bases in the middle. This CDR3 region has 12 residues. The CDR3 reads CASIQGRETQYF. The CDR3 bases are TGTGCCAGCATTCAGGGGCGAGAGACCCAGTACTTC.

As concerns this clone: Additional DNA sequences in this sample encode the identical CDR3. The chain is built from TRBV13 and TRBJ1-1, with D unresolved. The V gene's germline CDR1 is PRHDT and CDR2 FYEKMQ (reference sequence). CDR3 length equals 13 residues. V was pared by 4 bases and J by 1 base, with 7 bases between. CDR3 DNA sequence: TGTGCCAGCAGCTCCCCAGGGAACACTGAAGCTTTCTTT. It encodes CASSSPGNTEAFF.

The chain uses TRBV11-2 and TRBJ2-7; 8 positions match TRBD1. The CDR3 runs to 16 residues. CDR1 SGHAT and CDR2 FQNNGV come from the germline V gene. Unmatched junction bases numbered 12, after V lost 5 bases and J lost 3 bases. The CDR3 DNA is TGTGCCAGCAGCCACCCGGGACAGGATATTGTCTACGAGCAGTACTTC. The encoded protein is CASSHPGQDIVYEQYF. Based on the CDR3 plus reference TRBV11-2 and TRBJ2-7, the full variable domain is EAGVAQSPRYKIIEKRQSVAFWCNPISGHATLYWYQQILGQGPKLLIQFQNNGVVDDSQLPKDRFSAERLKGVDSTLKIQPAKLEDSAVYLCASSHPGQDIVYEQYFGPGTRLTVT.

This chain connects TRBV7-9 to TRBJ1-3; unclear D gene. V was trimmed by 2 bases and J by 7 bases, leaving 15 bases between them. The CDR3 is 15 amino acids. The V gene's germline CDR1 is SEHNR and CDR2 FQNEAQ (reference sequence). CDR3 in amino acids: CASSLNGEGRNTIYF. In nucleotides, the CDR3 is TGTGCCAGCAGCTTAAATGGAGAAGGCCGGAACACCATATATTTT. Using reference TRBV7-9 and TRBJ1-3 for the parts outside the CDR3, the full variable domain is DTGVSQNPRHKITKRGQNVTFRCDPISEHNRLYWYRQTLGQGPEFLTYFQNEAQLEKSRLLSDRFSAERPKGSFSTLEIQRTEQGDSAMYLCASSLNGEGRNTIYFGEGSWLTVV.

This chain uses TRBV5-6 with TRBJ2-7; D possibly corresponds to TRBD1 (6 bases). The germline gives CDR1 SGHDT, CDR2 YYEEEE. Trimming removed 1 base from V and 3 bases from J, with 14 bases in between. There are 15 residues in the CDR3. CDR3 in amino acids: CASSLRDIILYEQYV. CDR3 DNA sequence: TGTGCCAGCAGCTTGAGGGACATAATACTCTACGAGCAGTACGTC.

This chain uses TRBV2 with TRBJ2-5; possible D gene TRBD1, 6 bases. Trimming took off 9 bases at V and 1 base at J, with 15 bases between the two ends. This CDR3 contains 14 residues. The germline V gene encodes CDR1 SNHLY and CDR2 FYNNEI. The CDR3 loop reads CARSLGTLQETQYF. CDR3 in DNA: TGTGCCAGGTCCCTGGGGACACTCCAAGAGACCCAGTACTTC.

This clone came up once. V is TRBV6-1 and J is TRBJ1-2; D not certain. The germline gives CDR1 MNHNS, CDR2 SASEGT. The ends were cut back, 5 bases at V and 5 bases at J, with 6 bases in the middle. The CDR3 spans 11 residues. CDR3 sequence (DNA): TGTGCCAGCAGTATTCGGTATGGCTACACCTTC. Its protein is CASSIRYGYTF.

V gene TRBV30 combines with J gene TRBJ1-1; unclear D gene. This CDR3 contains 14 residues. V was shortened by 3 bases and J by 2 bases, with 13 bases between the two germline ends. Germline V gene data show CDR1 as GTSNPN and CDR2 as SVGIG (reference sequence). The CDR3 sequence: CAWRKQHFNTEAFF. The CDR3 nucleotides read TGTGCCTGGAGGAAACAGCACTTCAACACTGAAGCTTTCTTT.

Here the CDR3 reads CASSYPRTSGSLDEQFF. The DNA of the CDR3 is TGTGCCAGCAGCTATCCAAGGACTAGCGGGAGTTTGGATGAGCAGTTCTTC. The gene calls are TRBV7-6 and TRBJ2-1, with 13 bases matching TRBD2. Trimming took 4 bases from V and 8 from J; bases not matched to a gene: 11. The CDR3 contains 17 residues. Germline CDR1 SGHVS, CDR2 FNYEAQ.

About this clone: Additional DNA sequences in this sample encode the identical CDR3. The gene calls are TRBV5-4 and TRBJ1-1; D not certain. Germline values: CDR1 SGHNT, CDR2 YYREEE (reference sequence). The CDR3 is 13 amino acids. Trimming took 0 bases from V and 3 from J, leaving 6 bases between them. CDR3 protein: CASSLGADTEAFF. The CDR3 DNA is TGTGCCAGCAGCTTGGGTGCGGACACTGAAGCTTTCTTT.

This chain uses TRBV5-1 with TRBJ1-4; no firm D call. Germline V lookup: CDR1 SGHRS, CDR2 YFSETQ. The CDR3 extends over 12 amino acids. V shed 0 bases and J shed 8 bases, with 5 bases lying between them. In nucleotides, the CDR3 is TGCGCCAGCAGCTTGGGAGGCGAAAAACTGTTTTTT. It is translated as CASSLGGEKLFF. Full variable domain (outside the CDR3, taken from reference TRBV5-1 and TRBJ1-4): KAGVTQTPRYLIKTRGQQVTLSCSPISGHRSVSWYQQTPGQGLQFLFEYFSETQRNKGNFPGRFSGRQFSNSRSEMNVSTLELGDSALYLCASSLGGEKLFFGSGTQLSVL.

J is TRBJ2-5 and V is TRBV10-3; 9 bases fit TRBD2. The CDR3 consists of 18 residues. The V gene end was trimmed by 6 bases and the J gene end by 7 bases; junction bases not matched to a gene: 21. CDR1 is ENHRY and CDR2 is SYGVKD in the germline V gene. The CDR3 reads CAISPQKRGAGVARTQYF. CDR3 nucleotide sequence: TGTGCCATCAGCCCTCAGAAGCGGGGGGCGGGGGTGGCAAGGACCCAGTACTTC.

Of note for this clone: One end of the junction fails to match germline, which may point to a read error. This rearrangement joins TRBV5-1 to TRBJ2-1; the match to TRBD2 covers 11 bases. The germline CDR1 and CDR2 sequences are SGHRS and YFSETQ. The CDR3 has 18 amino acids. Here the CDR3 reads CASSLTLAGGSSHNEQFF. The CDR3 DNA is TGCGCCAGCAGCTTGACGCTAGCGGGGGGATCCTCCCACAATGAGCAGTTCTTC.

The chain recombines TRBV28 with TRBJ1-5; 7 bases are a match to TRBD1. The V gene end was trimmed by 3 bases and the J gene end by 9 bases; junction bases not matched to a gene: 8. CDR1 and CDR2 (germline): MDHEN, SYDVKM. CDR3 length: 14 residues. The CDR3 coding sequence is TGTGCCAGCAGTTTGGACAGGCGAGTGGGGCCCCAGCATTTT. Protein sequence: CASSLDRRVGPQHF.

The chain is built from TRBV4-1 and TRBJ1-4; the match to TRBD1 covers 8 bases. V lost 1 base to trimming and J lost 15 bases; unmatched junction nucleotides: 7. Germline loops: CDR1 MGHRA, CDR2 YSYEKL. The CDR3 consists of 13 residues. The CDR3 is CASSQGQDRAVFF. For the CDR3, the DNA is TGCGCCAGCAGCCAAGGGCAGGACAGGGCGGTGTTTTTT.

The gene calls are TRBV5-1 and TRBJ2-5; TRBD1 matches 10 bases. This CDR3 has 15 residues. J lost 2 bases, V lost 3 bases, and 4 bases had no gene match. The germline CDR1 and CDR2 sequences are SGHRS and YFSETQ. The chain's CDR3 is CASSWGTGDQETQYF. The CDR3 DNA sequence: TGCGCCAGCAGCTGGGGGACAGGGGATCAAGAGACCCAGTACTTC. The entire variable domain, with the rest obtained from reference TRBV5-1 and TRBJ2-5, is as follows: KAGVTQTPRYLIKTRGQQVTLSCSPISGHRSVSWYQQTPGQGLQFLFEYFSETQRNKGNFPGRFSGRQFSNSRSEMNVSTLELGDSALYLCASSWGTGDQETQYFGPGTRLLVL.

This chain uses TRBV4-3 with TRBJ1-2; the D is unclear. Germline V gives CDR1 LGHNA, CDR2 YSLEER. CDR3 size: 18 residues. V lost 4 bases and J lost 5, with 26 bases in between. CDR3 sequence reads: CASSLEQNPAQQPYGYTF. Here the CDR3 DNA reads TGCGCCAGCAGCCTCGAACAGAACCCGGCTCAACAGCCATATGGCTACACCTTC.

This chain uses TRBV28 with TRBJ2-5; D perhaps matches TRBD1 (5 bases). With the DNA end fitting TRBJ2-7 better, the J assignment may be wrong. Germline V CDR1 and CDR2: MDHEN, SYDVKM. The CDR3 totals 13 residues. CDR3 in amino acids: CASSSGQIYEQYF. In DNA form, the CDR3 reads TGTGCCAGCAGTTCAGGACAAATCTACGAGCAGTACTTC.

V is TRBV6-5 and J is TRBJ2-7; 7 positions agree with TRBD1. The trim removed 0 bases at V and 1 base at J, leaving 6 bases unmatched. Germline assignment: CDR1 MNHEY and CDR2 SVGAGI. This CDR3 is 16 amino acids long. The chain's CDR3 is CASSYSRQGNSYEQYF. Written as DNA, the CDR3 is TGTGCCAGCAGTTACTCGAGACAGGGCAATTCCTACGAGCAGTACTTC.

The chain is built from TRBV5-5 and TRBJ1-2, with TRBD1 identical over 7 bases. The V segment lost 2 bases and the J segment 4 bases; nucleotides outside the gene matches: 8. This CDR3 has 15 amino acids. Per the germline V gene, CDR1 is SGHKS and CDR2 is YYEKEE (reference sequence). CDR3 DNA sequence: TGTGCCAGCAGCTTCGAGGGACAGTCATTCTATGGCTACACCTTC. This translates into CASSFEGQSFYGYTF.

The chain couples TRBV30 to TRBJ1-2, with D tentatively TRBD1 (6 bases). Germline CDR1 reads GTSNPN; CDR2 reads SVGIG (reference sequence). This CDR3 region has 12 residues. V was shortened by 2 bases and J by 2 bases, with 6 bases between the two germline ends. As DNA, the CDR3 is TGTGCCTGGAGTAGGGGGAACTATGGCTACACCTTC. This codes for CAWSRGNYGYTF.